What follows are 10 T cell receptor beta chains derived from one specimen sequenced in a study of blood T cell repertoires in COVID-19. Clones were sequenced by immunoSEQ multiplex PCR, and TCRdb holds only the in-frame ones, with some missing. The sample has about 200,000 clones, approximately 85% seen once. Sample: peripheral blood. All receptors come from a woman aged 70-85 years with COVID-19, enrolled during active disease.

The CDR3 reads CASSSTSGTRETQYF. The CDR3 DNA reads TGTGCCAGCAGCTCGACTAGCGGGACGAGAGAGACCCAGTACTTC. The chain carries TRBV13 and TRBJ2-5; TRBD2 aligns across 11 bases. CDR1 is PRHDT and CDR2 is FYEKMQ in the germline V gene (reference sequence). J gave up 4 bases and V 4 bases, and 5 bases lay outside the gene matches. The CDR3 extends over 15 amino acids.

V gene TRBV24-1 combines with J gene TRBJ2-3, with unresolved D. Trimming pared 3 bases from V and 1 base from J, leaving 13 bases between. The CDR3 runs 16 residues. The germline V gene has CDR1 KGHDR and CDR2 SFDVKD. CDR3 region: CATSDAIGGRTDTQYF. The CDR3 nucleotides read TGTGCCACCAGTGATGCAATAGGCGGTCGCACAGATACGCAGTATTTT.

V gene TRBV6-5 combines with J gene TRBJ1-2, with 7 bases identical to TRBD1. The length of the CDR3 is 15 residues. Germline loops: CDR1 MNHEY, CDR2 SVGAGI. Trimming took 5 bases from V and 2 from J; bases not matched to a gene: 8. The CDR3 region is CASSRTGLINYGYTF. The CDR3 DNA reads TGTGCCAGCAGTCGGACAGGACTTATCAACTATGGCTACACCTTC.

This clone was detected a few times. The V call is TRBV27, the J call TRBJ2-7; tentative D call: TRBD1 (6 bases). Germline-derived CDR1 and CDR2 are MNHEY and SMNVEV (reference sequence). Deletions cut 5 bases from V and 6 bases from J, with 11 bases between. CDR3 length equals 12 residues. The CDR3 spells CASSPQGGEQYF. The DNA of the CDR3 is TGTGCCAGCAGTCCACAGGGTGGCGAGCAGTACTTC.

CDR3 protein: CASSSTAGGYYEQYF. The CDR3 DNA is TGTGCCAGCAGCTCCACCGCAGGAGGTTACTACGAGCAGTACTTC. The rearrangement uses TRBV7-9 and TRBJ2-7; TRBD2 might be the D (5 bases). Germline values: CDR1 SEHNR, CDR2 FQNEAQ (reference sequence). The length of the CDR3 is 15 residues. The germline V and J ends were trimmed by 4 bases and 3 bases, with 16 bases remaining between them.

The chain is built from TRBV6-6 and TRBJ2-2, with D perhaps matching TRBD1 (6 bases). The germline gives CDR1 MNHNY, CDR2 SVGAGI (reference sequence). The length of the CDR3 is 15 residues. Trimming left V 7 bases short and J 3 bases short, with 15 bases between. As DNA, the CDR3 is TGTGCCAGCAACCCCACGGACAGTTACACCGGGGAGCTGTTTTTT. Translating gives CASNPTDSYTGELFF.

J is TRBJ2-4 and V is TRBV4-2; 7 positions match TRBD2. The J segment lost 7 bases and the V segment lost 0 bases, leaving 3 bases of the junction unmatched. The germline V gene encodes CDR1 LGHNA and CDR2 YNFKEQ. CDR3 length equals 14 residues. The CDR3 bases are TGTGCCAGCAGCCAAGATGGGGGAGGGAACATTCAGTACTTC. This translates into CASSQDGGGNIQYF.

The chain carries TRBV6-6 and TRBJ1-3, with 9 nucleotides matching TRBD1. The V gene end was trimmed by 5 bases and the J gene end by 3 bases; junction bases not matched to a gene: 5. CDR3 size: 15 residues. Germline-derived CDR1 and CDR2 are MNHNY and SVGAGI (reference sequence). The CDR3 is CASSKQGANGNTIYF. The CDR3 nucleotides are TGTGCCAGCAGTAAACAGGGGGCAAATGGAAACACCATATATTTT.

The gene calls are TRBV19 and TRBJ1-6; tentative D call: TRBD1 (6 bases). Germline CDR1 is LNHDA and CDR2 is SQIVND (reference sequence). V was clipped by 7 bases and J by 8 bases, with 15 bases between them. This CDR3 comprises 14 residues. CDR3 sequence reads: CASNAGDGYSPLHF. For the CDR3, the DNA is TGTGCCAGTAACGCAGGGGATGGATATTCACCCCTCCACTTT.

The V call is TRBV9, the J call TRBJ2-1; 10 bases are a match to TRBD1. Trimming took 3 bases from V and 4 from J; bases not matched to a gene: 10. This CDR3 comprises 17 residues. Germline V gene sequence: CDR1 SGDLS, CDR2 YYNGEE. CDR3 nucleotide sequence: TGTGCCAGCAGCGAGGAGACCGGGACAGGGGTGTACAATGAGCAGTTCTTC. Translated: CASSEETGTGVYNEQFF.